The T cell receptor (beta chain) described here comes from a study of blood T cell repertoires in COVID-19. Background on the study: Researchers got acute and convalescent COVID-19 samples from the United States, Italy and Spain.

As originally analysed: Amplification from reference gene primers served as the basis for estimated nucleated cell counts. Clones were read by immunoSEQ multiplex PCR, and TCRdb kept only the in-frame ones, dropping some. D and trimming were read from the DNA, whereas the V and J calls and clone size are those reported in that table. The sample includes 150,000 to 200,000 clones, approximately 80% of them seen just once. Individuals aged about 18 to 89 years were recruited from 24 US areas. Each recovered donor of Cohort 3 presented with two negative PCRs, clearance, or symptom resolution. Germline assignment: CDR1 SGHVS and CDR2 FNYEAQ. The length of the CDR3 is 15 residues. The V end was cut by 5 bases, the J end by 1 base, with 12 bases between.

This clonotype was obtained from a woman in her sixties who had recovered from COVID-19. This rearrangement joins TRBV7-6 to TRBJ1-3, with unresolved D. Source material: PBMCs or T cells enriched from blood (not recorded which). CDR3 loop: CASSALAGSGNTIYF. CDR3 nucleotide sequence: TGTGCCAGCAGCGCCCTTGCAGGATCTGGAAACACCATATATTTT. Filled out from reference TRBV7-6 and TRBJ1-3, the complete variable domain reads GAGVSQSPRYKVTKRGQDVALRCDPISGHVSLYWYRQALGQGPEFLTYFNYEAQQDKSGLPNDRFSAERPEGSISTLTIQRTEQRDSAMYRCASSALAGSGNTIYFGEGSWLTVV.